This TCR beta chain derives from a study of patients and donors after allogeneic stem cell transplantation. TCRdb independently ran MiXCR on the RT-PCR reads; one entry per CDR3 protein. The sample carries about a million distinct CDR3 sequences, roughly 18% recorded once. V lost 2 bases to trimming and J lost 0 bases, with 5 bases between them. The CDR3 has 14 residues. The sequencing input was blood, either unsorted or a sorted T cell fraction (not recorded which). This rearrangement joins TRBV12-3 or TRBV12-4 to TRBJ1-5, with D unclear. The clonotype comes from a human donor who was either an allogeneic HSCT recipient or a stem cell or donor lymphocyte infusion donor (not recorded which). It is not recorded whose cells these are; they may come from a transplant donor. The CDR3 nucleotides are TGTGCCAGCAGTTTATGGGTTAGCAATCAGCCCCAGCATTTT. Its protein is CASSLWVSNQPQHF.